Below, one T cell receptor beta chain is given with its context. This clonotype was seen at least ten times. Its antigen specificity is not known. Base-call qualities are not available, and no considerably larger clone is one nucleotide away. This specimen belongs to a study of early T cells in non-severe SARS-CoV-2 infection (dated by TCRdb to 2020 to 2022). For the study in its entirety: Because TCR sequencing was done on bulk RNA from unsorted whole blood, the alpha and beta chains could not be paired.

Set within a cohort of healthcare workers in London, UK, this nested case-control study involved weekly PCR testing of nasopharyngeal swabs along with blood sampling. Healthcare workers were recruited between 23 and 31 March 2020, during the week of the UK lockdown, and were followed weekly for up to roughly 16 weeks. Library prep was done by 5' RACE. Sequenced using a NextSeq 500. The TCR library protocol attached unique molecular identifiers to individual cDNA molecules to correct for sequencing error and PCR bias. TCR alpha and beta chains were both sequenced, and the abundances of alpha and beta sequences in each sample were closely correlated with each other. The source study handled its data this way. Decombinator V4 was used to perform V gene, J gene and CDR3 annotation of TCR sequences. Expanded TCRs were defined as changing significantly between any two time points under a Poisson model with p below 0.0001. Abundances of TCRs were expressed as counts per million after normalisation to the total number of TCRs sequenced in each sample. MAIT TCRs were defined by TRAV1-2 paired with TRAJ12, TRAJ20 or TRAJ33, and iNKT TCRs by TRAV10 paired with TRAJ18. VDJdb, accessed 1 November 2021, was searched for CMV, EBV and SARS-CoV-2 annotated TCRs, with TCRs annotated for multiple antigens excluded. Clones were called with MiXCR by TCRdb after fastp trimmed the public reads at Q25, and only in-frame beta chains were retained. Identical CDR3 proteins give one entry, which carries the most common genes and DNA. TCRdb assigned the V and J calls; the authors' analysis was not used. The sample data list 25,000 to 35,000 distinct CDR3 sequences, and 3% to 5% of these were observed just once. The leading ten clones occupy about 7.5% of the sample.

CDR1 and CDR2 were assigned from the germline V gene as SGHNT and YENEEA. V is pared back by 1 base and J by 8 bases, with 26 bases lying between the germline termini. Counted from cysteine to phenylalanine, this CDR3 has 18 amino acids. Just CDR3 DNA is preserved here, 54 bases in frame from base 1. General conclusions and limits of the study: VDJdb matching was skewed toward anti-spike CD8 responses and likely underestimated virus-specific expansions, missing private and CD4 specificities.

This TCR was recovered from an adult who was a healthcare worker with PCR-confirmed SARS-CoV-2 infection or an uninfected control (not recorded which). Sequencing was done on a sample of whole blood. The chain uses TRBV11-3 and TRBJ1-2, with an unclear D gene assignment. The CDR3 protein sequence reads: CASSLGPQALSVLRGYTF. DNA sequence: TGTGCCAGCAGCTTAGGACCCCAGGCACTCAGCGTATTGAGGGGCTACACCTTC.